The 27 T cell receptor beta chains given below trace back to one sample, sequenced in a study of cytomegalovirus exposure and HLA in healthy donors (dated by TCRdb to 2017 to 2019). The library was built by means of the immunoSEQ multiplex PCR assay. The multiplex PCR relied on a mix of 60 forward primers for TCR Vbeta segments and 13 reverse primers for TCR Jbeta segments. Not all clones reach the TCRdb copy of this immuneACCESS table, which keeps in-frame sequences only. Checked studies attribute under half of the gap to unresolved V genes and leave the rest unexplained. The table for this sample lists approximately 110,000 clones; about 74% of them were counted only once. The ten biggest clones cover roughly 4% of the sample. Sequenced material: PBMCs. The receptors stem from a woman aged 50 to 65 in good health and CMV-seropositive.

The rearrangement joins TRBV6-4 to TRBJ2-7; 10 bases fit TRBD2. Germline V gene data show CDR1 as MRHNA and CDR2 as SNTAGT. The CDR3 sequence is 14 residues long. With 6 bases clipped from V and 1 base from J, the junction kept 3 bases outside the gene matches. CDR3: CASRSGGGSYEQYF. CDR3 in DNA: TGTGCCAGCAGAAGCGGGGGGGGGTCCTACGAGCAGTACTTC.

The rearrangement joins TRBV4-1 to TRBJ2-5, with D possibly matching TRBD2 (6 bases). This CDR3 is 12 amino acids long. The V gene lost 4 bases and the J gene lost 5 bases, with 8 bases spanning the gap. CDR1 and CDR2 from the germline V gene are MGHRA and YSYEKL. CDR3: CASSPRGETQYF. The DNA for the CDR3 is TGCGCCAGCAGCCCCCGGGGGGAGACCCAGTACTTC.

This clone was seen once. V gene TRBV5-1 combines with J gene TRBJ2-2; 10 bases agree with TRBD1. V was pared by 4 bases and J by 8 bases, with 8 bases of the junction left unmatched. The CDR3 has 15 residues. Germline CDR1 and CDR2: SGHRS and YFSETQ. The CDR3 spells CASSTRQGAGGELFF. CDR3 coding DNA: TGCGCCAGCAGCACCAGACAGGGGGCAGGTGGGGAGCTGTTTTTT.

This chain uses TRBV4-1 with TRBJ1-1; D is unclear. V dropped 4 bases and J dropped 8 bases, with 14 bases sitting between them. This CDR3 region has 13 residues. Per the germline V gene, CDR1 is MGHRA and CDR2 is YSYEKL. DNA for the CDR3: TGCGCCAGCAGCCCCACCGGGTCTCCGGAAGCTTTCTTT. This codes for CASSPTGSPEAFF.

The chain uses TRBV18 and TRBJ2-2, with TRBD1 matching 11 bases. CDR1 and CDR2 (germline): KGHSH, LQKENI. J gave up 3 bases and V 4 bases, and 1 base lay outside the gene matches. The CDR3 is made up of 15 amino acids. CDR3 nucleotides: TGTGCCAGCTCACTGGGACAGGGGGACACCGGGGAGCTGTTTTTT. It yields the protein CASSLGQGDTGELFF.

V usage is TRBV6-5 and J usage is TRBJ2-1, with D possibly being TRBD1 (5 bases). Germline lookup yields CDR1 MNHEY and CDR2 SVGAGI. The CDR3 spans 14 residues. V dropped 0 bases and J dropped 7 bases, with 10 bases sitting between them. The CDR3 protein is CASSYSYQGNEQFF. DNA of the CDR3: TGTGCCAGCAGTTACTCGTATCAGGGAAATGAGCAGTTCTTC.

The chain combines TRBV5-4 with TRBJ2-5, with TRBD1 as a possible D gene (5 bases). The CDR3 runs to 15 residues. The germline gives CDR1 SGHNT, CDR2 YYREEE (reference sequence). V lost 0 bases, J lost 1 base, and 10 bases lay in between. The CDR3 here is CASSLAQGFQETQYF. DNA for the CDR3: TGTGCCAGCAGCTTGGCCCAGGGATTCCAAGAGACCCAGTACTTC.

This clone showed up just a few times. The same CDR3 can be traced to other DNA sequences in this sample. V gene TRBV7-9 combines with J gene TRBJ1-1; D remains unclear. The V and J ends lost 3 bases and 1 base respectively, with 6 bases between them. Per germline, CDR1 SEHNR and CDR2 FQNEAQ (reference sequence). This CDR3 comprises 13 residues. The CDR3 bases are TGTGCCAGCAGCTTCTACAGGAACACTGAAGCTTTCTTT. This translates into CASSFYRNTEAFF. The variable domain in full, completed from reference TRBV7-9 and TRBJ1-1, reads DTGVSQNPRHKITKRGQNVTFRCDPISEHNRLYWYRQTLGQGPEFLTYFQNEAQLEKSRLLSDRFSAERPKGSFSTLEIQRTEQGDSAMYLCASSFYRNTEAFFGQGTRLTVV.

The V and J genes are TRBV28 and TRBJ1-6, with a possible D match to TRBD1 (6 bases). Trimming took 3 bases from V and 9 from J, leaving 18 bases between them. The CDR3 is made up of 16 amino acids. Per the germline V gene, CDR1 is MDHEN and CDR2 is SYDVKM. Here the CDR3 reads CASSFGGAKSFSPLHF. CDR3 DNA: TGTGCCAGCAGTTTCGGGGGGGCGAAATCATTTTCACCCCTCCACTTT. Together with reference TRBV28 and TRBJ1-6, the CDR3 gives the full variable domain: DVKVTQSSRYLVKRTGEKVFLECVQDMDHENMFWYRQDPGLGLRLIYFSYDVKMKEKGDIPEGYSVSREKKERFSLILESASTNQTSMYLCASSFGGAKSFSPLHFGNGTRLTVT.

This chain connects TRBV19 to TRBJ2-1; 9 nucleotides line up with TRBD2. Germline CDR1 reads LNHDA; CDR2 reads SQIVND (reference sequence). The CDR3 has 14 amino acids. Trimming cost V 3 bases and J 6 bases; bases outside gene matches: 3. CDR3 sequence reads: CASSIGRGGNEQFF. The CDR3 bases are TGTGCCAGTAGTATTGGGCGGGGGGGCAATGAGCAGTTCTTC.

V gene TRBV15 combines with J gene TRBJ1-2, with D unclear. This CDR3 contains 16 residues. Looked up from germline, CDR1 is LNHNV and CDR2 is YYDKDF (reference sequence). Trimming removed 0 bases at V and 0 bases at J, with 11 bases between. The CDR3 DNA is TGTGCCACCAGCAGAGATCGGAGGATAGCTAACTATGGCTACACCTTC. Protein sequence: CATSRDRRIANYGYTF.

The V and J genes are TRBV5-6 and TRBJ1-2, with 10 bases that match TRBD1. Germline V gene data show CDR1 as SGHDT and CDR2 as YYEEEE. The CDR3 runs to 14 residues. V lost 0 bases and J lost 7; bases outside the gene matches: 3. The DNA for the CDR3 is TGTGCCAGCAGCTTGGTGGGACAGGGGTTTGGCTACACCTTC. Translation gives CASSLVGQGFGYTF.

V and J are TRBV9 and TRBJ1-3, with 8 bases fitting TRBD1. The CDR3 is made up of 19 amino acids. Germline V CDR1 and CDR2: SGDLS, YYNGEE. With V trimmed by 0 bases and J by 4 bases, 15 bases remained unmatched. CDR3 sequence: CASSVAGTGSTSRGNTIYF. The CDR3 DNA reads TGTGCCAGCAGCGTAGCCGGGACAGGAAGTACTTCCAGGGGAAACACCATATATTTT.

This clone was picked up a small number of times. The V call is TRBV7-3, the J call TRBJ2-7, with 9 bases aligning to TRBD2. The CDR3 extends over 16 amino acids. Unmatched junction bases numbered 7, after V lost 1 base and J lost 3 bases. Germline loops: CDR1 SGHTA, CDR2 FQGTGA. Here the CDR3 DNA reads TGTGCCAGCAGCTTAAGTAGCGGGGGACCTATCTACGAGCAGTACTTC. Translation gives CASSLSSGGPIYEQYF.

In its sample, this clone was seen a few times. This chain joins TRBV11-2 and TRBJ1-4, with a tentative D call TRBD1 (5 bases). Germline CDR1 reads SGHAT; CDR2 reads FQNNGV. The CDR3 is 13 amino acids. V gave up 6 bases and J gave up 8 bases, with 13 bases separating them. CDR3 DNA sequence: TGTGCCAGCAGTCGGGGGTATCAAGAAAAACTGTTTTTT. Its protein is CASSRGYQEKLFF.

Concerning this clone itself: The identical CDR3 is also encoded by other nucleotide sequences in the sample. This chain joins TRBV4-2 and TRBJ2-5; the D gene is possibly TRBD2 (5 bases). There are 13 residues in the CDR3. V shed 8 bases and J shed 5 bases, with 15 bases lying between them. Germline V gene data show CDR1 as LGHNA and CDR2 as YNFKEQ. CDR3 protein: CASSSRGRETQYF. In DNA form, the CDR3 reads TGTGCCAGCTCTTCCCGGGGTCGCGAGACCCAGTACTTC.

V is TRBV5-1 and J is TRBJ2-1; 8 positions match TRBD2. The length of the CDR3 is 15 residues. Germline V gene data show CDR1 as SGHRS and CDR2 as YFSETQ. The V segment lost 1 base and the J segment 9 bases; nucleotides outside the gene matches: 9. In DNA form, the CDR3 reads TGCGCCAGCAGCTTGATCCGGGGGGGCCGGGGTGAGCAGTTCTTC. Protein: CASSLIRGGRGEQFF.

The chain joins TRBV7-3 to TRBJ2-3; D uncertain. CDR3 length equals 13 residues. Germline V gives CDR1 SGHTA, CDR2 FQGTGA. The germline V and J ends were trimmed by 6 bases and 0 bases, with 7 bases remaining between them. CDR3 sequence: CASSPTSTDTQYF. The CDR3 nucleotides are TGTGCCAGCAGTCCGACTAGCACAGATACGCAGTATTTT. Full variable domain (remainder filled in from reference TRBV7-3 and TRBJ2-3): GAGVSQTPSNKVTEKGKYVELRCDPISGHTALYWYRQSLGQGPEFLIYFQGTGAADDSGLPNDRFFAVRPEGSVSTLKIQRTERGDSAVYLCASSPTSTDTQYFGPGTRLTVL.

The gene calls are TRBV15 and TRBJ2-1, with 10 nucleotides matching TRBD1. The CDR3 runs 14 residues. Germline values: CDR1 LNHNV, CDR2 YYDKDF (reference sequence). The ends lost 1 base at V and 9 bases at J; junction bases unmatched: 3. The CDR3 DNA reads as TGTGCCACCAGCAGAGCCGGGACAGGGGTTGAGCAGTTCTTC. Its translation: CATSRAGTGVEQFF.

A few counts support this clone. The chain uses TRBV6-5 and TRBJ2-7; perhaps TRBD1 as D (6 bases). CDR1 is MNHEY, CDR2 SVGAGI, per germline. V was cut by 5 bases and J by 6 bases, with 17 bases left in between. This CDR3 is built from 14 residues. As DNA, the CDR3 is TGTGCCAGCAGTAACCGGGACAATGAGGTCGAGCAGTACTTC. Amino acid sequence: CASSNRDNEVEQYF.

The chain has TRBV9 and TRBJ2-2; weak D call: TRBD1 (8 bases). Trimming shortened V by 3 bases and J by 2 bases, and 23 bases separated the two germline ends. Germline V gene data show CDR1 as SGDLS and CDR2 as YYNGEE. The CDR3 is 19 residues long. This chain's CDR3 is CASSEGGRTGQLNTGELFF. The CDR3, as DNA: TGTGCCAGCAGCGAGGGGGGGAGGACAGGGCAGCTTAACACCGGGGAGCTGTTTTTT.

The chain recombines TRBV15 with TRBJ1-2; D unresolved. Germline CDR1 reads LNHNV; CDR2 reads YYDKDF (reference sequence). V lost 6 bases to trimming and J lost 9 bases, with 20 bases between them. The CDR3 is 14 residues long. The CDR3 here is CATRVNSNSLSYTF. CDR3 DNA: TGTGCCACCAGGGTCAACAGCAACTCCTTAAGCTACACCTTC.

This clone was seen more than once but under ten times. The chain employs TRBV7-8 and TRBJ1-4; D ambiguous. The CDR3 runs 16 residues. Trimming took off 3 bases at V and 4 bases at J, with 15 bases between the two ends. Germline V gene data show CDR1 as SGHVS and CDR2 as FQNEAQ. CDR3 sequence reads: CASSFQFAAHNEKLFF. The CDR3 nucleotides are TGTGCCAGCAGCTTCCAGTTTGCGGCCCATAATGAAAAACTGTTTTTT.

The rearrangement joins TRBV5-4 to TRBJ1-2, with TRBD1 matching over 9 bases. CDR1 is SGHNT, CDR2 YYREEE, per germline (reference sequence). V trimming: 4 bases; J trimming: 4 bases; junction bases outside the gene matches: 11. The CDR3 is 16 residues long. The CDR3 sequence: CASSPNTGGEFYGYTF. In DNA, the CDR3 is TGTGCCAGCAGCCCTAATACAGGGGGCGAATTCTATGGCTACACCTTC. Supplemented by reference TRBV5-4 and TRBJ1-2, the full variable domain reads ETGVTQSPTHLIKTRGQQVTLRCSSQSGHNTVSWYQQALGQGPQFIFQYYREEENGRGNFPPRFSGLQFPNYSSELNVNALELDDSALYLCASSPNTGGEFYGYTFGSGTRLTVV.

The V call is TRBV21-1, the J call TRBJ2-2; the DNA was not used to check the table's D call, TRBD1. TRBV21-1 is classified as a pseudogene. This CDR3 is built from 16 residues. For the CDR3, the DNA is TGTGCCAGCAGCAATAATTCTACAGGGGAAACCGGGGAGCTGTTTTTT. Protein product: CASSNNSTGETGELFF.

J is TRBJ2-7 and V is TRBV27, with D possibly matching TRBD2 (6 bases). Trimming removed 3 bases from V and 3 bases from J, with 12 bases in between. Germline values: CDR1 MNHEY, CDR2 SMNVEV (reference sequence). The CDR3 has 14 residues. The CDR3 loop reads CASSFGSLNYEQYF. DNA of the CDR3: TGTGCCAGCAGTTTCGGGAGCCTTAACTACGAGCAGTACTTC.

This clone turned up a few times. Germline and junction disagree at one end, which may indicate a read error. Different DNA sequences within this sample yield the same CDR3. For the CDR3, the DNA is TGTGCCAGCAGTTTGCAAGGCCATGCCCCTTCGGGACAGGTCGGTGGCTATACCTTC. The encoded protein is CASSLQGHAPSGQVGGYTF. This chain uses TRBV28 with TRBJ1-2; 8 bases are shared with TRBD1. Looked up from germline, CDR1 is MDHEN and CDR2 is SYDVKM. The CDR3 loop spans 19 amino acids.